This T cell receptor beta chain was sequenced in a study of blood T cells in healthy people across ages. Germline loops: CDR1 MNHEY, CDR2 SVGAGI. V was trimmed by 0 bases and J by 8 bases, leaving 5 bases between them. This CDR3 region has 13 residues. Primers used in a second PCR of about 6 to 12 cycles were a sample-barcoded 5' primer and a J-beta primer mix. TCRdb fed the 5' RACE reads into MiXCR, producing one record per CDR3 protein. The table has around 1,000,000 distinct CDR3 sequences, around 25% seen once; the top ten hold 0.65% to 0.75%. The same sample was also used in a study of T cells of mothers and their children.

J is TRBJ1-6 and V is TRBV6-5; D gene ambiguous. Sequencing used blood. The sequence was collected from a girl aged 2 to 10 in good health. In nucleotides, the CDR3 is TGTGCCAGCAGTTACTCTGGCGATTCACCCCTCCACTTT. Residues: CASSYSGDSPLHF.